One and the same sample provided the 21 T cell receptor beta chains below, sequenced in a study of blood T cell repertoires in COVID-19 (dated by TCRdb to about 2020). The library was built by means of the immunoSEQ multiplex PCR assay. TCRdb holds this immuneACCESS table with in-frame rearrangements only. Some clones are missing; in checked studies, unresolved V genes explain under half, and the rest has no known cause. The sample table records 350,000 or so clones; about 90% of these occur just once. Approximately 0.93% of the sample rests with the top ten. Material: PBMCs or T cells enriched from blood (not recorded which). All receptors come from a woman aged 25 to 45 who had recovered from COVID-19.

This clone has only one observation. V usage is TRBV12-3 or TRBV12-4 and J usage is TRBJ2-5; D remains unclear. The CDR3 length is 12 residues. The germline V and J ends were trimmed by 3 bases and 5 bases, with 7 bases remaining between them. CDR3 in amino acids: CASSLTRETQYF. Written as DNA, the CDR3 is TGTGCCAGCAGTTTGACGCGGGAGACCCAGTACTTC.

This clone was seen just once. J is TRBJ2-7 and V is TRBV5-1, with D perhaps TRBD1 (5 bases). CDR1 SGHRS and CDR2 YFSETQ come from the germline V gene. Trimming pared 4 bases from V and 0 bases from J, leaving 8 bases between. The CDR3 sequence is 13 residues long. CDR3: CASSPQGSYEQYF. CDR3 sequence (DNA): TGCGCCAGCAGCCCCCAGGGCTCCTACGAGCAGTACTTC.

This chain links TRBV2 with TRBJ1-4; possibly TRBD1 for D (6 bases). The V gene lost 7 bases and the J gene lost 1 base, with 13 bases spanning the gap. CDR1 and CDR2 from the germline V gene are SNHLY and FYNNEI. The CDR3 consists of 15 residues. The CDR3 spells CASTTQGQTNEKLFF. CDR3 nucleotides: TGTGCCAGCACCACACAGGGTCAAACTAATGAAAAACTGTTTTTT.

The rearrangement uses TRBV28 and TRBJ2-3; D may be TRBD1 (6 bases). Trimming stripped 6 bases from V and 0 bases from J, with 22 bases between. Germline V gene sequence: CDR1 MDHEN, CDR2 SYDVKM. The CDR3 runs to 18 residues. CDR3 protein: CASSYLVLGTPSTDTQYF. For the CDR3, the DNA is TGTGCCAGCAGCTACCTCGTATTGGGGACACCTAGCACAGATACGCAGTATTTT.

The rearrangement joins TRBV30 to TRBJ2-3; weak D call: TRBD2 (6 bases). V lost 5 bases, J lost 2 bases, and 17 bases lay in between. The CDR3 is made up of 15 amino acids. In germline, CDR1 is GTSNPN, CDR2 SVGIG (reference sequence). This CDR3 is CAWVNSRGNTDTQYF. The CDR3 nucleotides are TGTGCCTGGGTTAATTCGCGGGGCAACACAGATACGCAGTATTTT.

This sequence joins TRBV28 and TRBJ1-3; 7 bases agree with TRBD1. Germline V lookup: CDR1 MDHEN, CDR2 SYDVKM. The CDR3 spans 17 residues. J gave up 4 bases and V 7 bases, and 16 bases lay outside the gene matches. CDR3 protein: CASTEPGWGQRGNTIYF. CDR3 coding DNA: TGTGCCAGCACAGAGCCCGGATGGGGACAGCGCGGAAACACCATATATTTT.

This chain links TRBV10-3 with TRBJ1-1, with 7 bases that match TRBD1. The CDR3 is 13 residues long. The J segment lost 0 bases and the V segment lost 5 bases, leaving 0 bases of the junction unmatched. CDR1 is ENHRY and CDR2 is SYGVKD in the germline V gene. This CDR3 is CAISQGVNTEAFF. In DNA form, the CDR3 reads TGTGCCATCAGTCAGGGGGTGAACACTGAAGCTTTCTTT.

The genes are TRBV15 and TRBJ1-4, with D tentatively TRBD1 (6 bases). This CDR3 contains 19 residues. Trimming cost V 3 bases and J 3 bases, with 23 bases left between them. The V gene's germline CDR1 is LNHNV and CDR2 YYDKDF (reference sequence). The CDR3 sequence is CATSSGQGTPSWANEKLFF. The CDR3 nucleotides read TGTGCCACCAGCAGCGGGCAGGGGACCCCGTCGTGGGCTAATGAAAAACTGTTTTTT.

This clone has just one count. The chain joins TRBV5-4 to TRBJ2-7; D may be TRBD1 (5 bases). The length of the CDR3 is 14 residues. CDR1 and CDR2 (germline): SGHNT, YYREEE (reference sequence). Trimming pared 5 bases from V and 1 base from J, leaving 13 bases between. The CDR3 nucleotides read TGTGCCAGCAGTCTTGGGGCAGAATCCTACGAGCAGTACTTC. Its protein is CASSLGAESYEQYF.

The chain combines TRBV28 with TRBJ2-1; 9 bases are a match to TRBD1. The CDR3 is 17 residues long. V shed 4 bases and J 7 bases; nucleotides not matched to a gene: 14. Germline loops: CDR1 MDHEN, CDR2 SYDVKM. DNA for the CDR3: TGTGCCAGCAGTTACACAGACTACAGGGGGCTGGGTAATGAGCAGTTCTTC. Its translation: CASSYTDYRGLGNEQFF.

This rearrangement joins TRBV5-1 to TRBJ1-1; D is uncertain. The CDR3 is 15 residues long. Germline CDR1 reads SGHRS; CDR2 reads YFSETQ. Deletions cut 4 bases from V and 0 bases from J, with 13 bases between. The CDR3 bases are TGCGCCAGCAGCCAAACCCGGACTGTGAACACTGAAGCTTTCTTT. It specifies CASSQTRTVNTEAFF.

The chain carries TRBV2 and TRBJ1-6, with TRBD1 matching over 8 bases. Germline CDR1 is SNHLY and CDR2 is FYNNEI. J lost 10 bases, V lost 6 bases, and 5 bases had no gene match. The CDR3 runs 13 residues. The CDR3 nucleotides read TGTGCCAGCAGCGGACAGGGAACCTCACCCCTCCACTTT. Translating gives CASSGQGTSPLHF.

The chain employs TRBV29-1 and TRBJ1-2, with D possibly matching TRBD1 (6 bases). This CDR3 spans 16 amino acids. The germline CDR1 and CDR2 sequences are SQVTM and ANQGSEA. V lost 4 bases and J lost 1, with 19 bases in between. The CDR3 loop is CSVVASGQKINYGYTF. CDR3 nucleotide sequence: TGCAGCGTTGTAGCATCTGGACAGAAGATTAACTATGGCTACACCTTC.

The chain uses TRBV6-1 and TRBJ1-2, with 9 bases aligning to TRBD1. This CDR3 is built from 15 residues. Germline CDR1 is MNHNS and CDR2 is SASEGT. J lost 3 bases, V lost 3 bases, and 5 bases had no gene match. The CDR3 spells CASSDPGQGHYGYTF. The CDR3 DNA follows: TGTGCCAGCAGTGATCCGGGACAGGGACACTATGGCTACACCTTC.

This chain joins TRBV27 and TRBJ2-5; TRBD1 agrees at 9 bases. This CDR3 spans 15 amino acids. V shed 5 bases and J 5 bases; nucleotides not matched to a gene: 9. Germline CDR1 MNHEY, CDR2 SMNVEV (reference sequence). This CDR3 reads CASSPLTGGRETQYF. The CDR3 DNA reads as TGTGCCAGCAGTCCACTAACAGGGGGCCGGGAGACCCAGTACTTC.

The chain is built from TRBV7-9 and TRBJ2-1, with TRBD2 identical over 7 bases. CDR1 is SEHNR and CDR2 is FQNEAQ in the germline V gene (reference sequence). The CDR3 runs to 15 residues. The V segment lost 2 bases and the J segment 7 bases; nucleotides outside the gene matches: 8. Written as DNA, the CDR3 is TGTGCCAGCAGCTTACCTGGACTAGTGTTGAATGAGCAGTTCTTC. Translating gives CASSLPGLVLNEQFF.

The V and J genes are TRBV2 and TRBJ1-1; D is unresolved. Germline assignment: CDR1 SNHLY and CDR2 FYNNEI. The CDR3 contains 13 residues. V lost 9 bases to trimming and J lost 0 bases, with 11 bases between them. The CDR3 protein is CASAARVNTEAFF. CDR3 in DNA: TGTGCCAGTGCGGCGAGGGTGAACACTGAAGCTTTCTTT.

Here the CDR3 DNA reads TGTGCCAGCAGTTCCAGGGGTGGGTCCTACAATGAGCAGTTCTTC. This gives the protein CASSSRGGSYNEQFF. J is TRBJ2-1 and V is TRBV28; D is perhaps TRBD1 (6 bases). V shed 4 bases and J shed 1 base, with 11 bases lying between them. Germline assignment: CDR1 MDHEN and CDR2 SYDVKM. This CDR3 comprises 15 residues.

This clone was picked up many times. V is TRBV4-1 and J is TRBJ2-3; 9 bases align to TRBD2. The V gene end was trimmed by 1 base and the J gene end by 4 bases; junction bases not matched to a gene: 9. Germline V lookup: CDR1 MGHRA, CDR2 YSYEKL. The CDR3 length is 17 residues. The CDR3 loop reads CASSQGTSGGWADTQYF. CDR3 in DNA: TGCGCCAGCAGCCAAGGGACCAGCGGGGGGTGGGCAGATACGCAGTATTTT.

The CDR3 bases are TGCGCCAGCAGCTTTGGGACAGGTGTCCCCGGGGCCGGTGAGCAGTACTTC. This translates into CASSFGTGVPGAGEQYF. The chain uses TRBV5-1 and TRBJ2-7, with 8 bases identical to TRBD1. V dropped 2 bases and J dropped 7; count of bases not matched to a gene: 17. CDR1 SGHRS and CDR2 YFSETQ come from the germline V gene. The CDR3 length is 17 residues.

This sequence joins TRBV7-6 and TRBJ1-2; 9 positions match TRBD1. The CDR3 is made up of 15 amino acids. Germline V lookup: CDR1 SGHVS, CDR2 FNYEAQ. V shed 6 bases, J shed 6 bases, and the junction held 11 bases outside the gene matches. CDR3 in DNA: TGTGCCAGCAGTAACGACATTAGGACAGGGGATGGCTACACCTTC. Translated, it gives CASSNDIRTGDGYTF.